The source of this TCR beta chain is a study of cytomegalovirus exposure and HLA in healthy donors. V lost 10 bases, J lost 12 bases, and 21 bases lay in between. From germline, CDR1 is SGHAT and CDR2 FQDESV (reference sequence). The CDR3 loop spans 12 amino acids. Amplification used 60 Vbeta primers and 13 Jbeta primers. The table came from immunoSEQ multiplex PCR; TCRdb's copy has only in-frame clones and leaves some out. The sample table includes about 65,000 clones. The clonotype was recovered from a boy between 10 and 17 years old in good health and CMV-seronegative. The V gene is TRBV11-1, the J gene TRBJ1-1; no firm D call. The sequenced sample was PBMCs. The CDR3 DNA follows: TGTGCCACCAACTTCCGCGGGCCAAGCCCTTTCTTT. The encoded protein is CATNFRGPSPFF.